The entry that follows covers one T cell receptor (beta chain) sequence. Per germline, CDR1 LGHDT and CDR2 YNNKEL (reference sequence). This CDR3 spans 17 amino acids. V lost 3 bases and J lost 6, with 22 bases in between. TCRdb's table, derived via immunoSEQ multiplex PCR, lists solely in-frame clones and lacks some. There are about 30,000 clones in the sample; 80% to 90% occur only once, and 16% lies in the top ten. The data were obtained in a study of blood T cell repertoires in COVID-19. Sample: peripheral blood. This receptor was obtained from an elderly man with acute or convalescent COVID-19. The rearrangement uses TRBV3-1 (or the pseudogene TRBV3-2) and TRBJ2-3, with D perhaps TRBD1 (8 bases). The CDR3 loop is CASSQGSTGGLWDTQYF. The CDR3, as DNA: TGTGCCAGCAGCCAGGGAAGTACAGGGGGACTATGGGATACGCAGTATTTT.